This passage covers 5 T cell receptor beta chains from one sample sequenced in a study of monozygotic twins with inflammatory bowel disease. TCRdb reworked the 5' RACE reads into one entry per CDR3 protein, no DNA. The repertoire shows about 160,000 distinct CDR3 sequences; the top ten hold 2.8%. The sample taken for sequencing was blood. Receptors were obtained from a human donor with ulcerative colitis or Crohn's disease, or a healthy co-twin of an affected twin (not recorded which).

The rearrangement joins TRBV4-1 to TRBJ2-5; lacking DNA, the TRBD1 call made by TCRdb goes unchecked. The germline V gene has CDR1 MGHRA and CDR2 YSYEKL. The CDR3 covers 15 residues. This chain's CDR3 is CASSNPGQGVETQYF.

The chain joins TRBV7-8 to TRBJ1-2; TCRdb designates TRBD1, a call that cannot be tested without DNA. This CDR3 comprises 17 residues. Germline lookup yields CDR1 SGHVS and CDR2 FQNEAQ. CDR3 protein: CASSLGLGTGISEGYTF.

V and J are TRBV6-5 and TRBJ2-3. This CDR3 comprises 13 residues. Germline values: CDR1 MNHEY, CDR2 SVGAGI. The chain's CDR3 is CASSYGRGDTQYF.

The J gene is TRBJ1-2, the V gene TRBV5-5. Germline CDR1 is SGHKS and CDR2 is YYEKEE (reference sequence). The CDR3 contains 14 residues. CDR3 residues: CASSLGGQNYGYTF.

This CDR3 reads CASSPEGQGAGGYTF. The genes are TRBV18 and TRBJ1-2; as DNA is missing, the TRBD1 call by TCRdb cannot be tested. CDR3 length: 15 residues. Germline lookup yields CDR1 KGHSH and CDR2 LQKENI.